The source of this TCR beta chain is a study of blood T cells in healthy people across ages. To note about this clonotype: No antigen is known for it.

CDR1 is DFQATT, CDR2 SNEGSKA, per germline (reference sequence). This CDR3 spans 14 amino acids. Study-level results: Higher diversity and more naive CD4+ cells were features of long-lived donors, compared to aged donors. Those diversity estimates obtained from one million T cells were thought to be underestimates.

A J-beta primer mix and a sample-barcoded 5' primer were used in a second PCR of about 6 to 12 cycles. Sequencing of every sample gave 2.5 million or more CDR3-containing paired-end reads. TCRdb used MiXCR to reprocess the 5' RACE reads, holding one entry per CDR3 protein. The sample carries 850,000 to 1,000,000 distinct CDR3 sequences, roughly half recorded once. Healthy Caucasian individuals from Russia aged about 6 to 90 were enrolled as donors. The sample consisted of blood. This rearrangement joins TRBV20-1 to TRBJ2-4; D unclear. The DNA end favors TRBJ2-7, so the J call may be wrong. The sequence derives from a woman aged 55 to 70 in good health. The CDR3 nucleotides are TGCAGTGCTAGAGATTCTTACCAATCCTACGAGCAGTACTTC. Its protein product is CSARDSYQSYEQYF.